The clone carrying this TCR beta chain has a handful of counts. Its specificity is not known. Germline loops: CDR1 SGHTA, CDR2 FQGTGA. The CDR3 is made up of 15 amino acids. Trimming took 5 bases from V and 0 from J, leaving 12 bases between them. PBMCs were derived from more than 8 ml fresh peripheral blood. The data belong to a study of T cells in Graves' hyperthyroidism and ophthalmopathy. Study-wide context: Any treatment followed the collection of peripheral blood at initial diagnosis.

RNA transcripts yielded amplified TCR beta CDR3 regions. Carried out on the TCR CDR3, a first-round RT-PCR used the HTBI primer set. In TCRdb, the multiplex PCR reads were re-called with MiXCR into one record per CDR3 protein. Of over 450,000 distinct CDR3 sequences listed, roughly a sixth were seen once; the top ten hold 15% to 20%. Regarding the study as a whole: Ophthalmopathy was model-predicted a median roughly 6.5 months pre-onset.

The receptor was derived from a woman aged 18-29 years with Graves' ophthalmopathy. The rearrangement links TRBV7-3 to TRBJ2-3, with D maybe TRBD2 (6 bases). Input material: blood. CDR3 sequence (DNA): TGTGCCAGCAGCCCGAGCGGGCGTAGCACAGATACGCAGTATTTT. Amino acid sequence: CASSPSGRSTDTQYF.